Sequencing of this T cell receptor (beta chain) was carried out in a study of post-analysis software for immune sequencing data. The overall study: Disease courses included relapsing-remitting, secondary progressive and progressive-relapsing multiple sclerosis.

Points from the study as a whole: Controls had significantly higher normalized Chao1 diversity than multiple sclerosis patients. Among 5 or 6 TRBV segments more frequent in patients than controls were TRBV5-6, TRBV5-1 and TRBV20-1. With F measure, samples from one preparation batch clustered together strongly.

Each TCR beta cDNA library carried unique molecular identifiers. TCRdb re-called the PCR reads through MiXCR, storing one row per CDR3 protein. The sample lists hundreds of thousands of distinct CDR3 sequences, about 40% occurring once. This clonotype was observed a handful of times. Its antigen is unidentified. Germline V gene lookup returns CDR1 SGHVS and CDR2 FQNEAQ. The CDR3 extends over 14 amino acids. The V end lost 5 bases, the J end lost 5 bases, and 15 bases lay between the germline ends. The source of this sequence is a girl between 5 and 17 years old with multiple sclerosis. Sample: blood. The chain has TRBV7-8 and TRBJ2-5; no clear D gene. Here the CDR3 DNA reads TGTGCCAGCAGCCTAACTTGGGTTGGGGAGACCCAGTACTTC. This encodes CASSLTWVGETQYF.